These 17 T cell receptor beta chains were all obtained from the same sample, sequenced in a study of PD-1 blockade in classical Hodgkin lymphoma (dated by TCRdb to the early 2020s). Library creation used the immunoSEQ multiplex PCR assay. This immuneACCESS table, as held by TCRdb, lists in-frame sequences with V and J called but not all clones. Of the missing ones, under half trace to an unresolved V gene in checked studies; the others have no known cause. The sample has about 40,000 clones on record, around 86% of them singletons. Of the sample, approximately 9.1% is held by the ten largest clones. Per the publication, the time point label means: cycle 1 day 1 (C1D1), immediately before nivolumab initiation. All trial patients had relapsed after autologous stem cell transplantation, with cohorts A, B and C differing in prior brentuximab vedotin exposure. The source material was peripheral blood mononuclear cells (PBMCs), sampled at baseline. All receptors come from a human donor with classical Hodgkin lymphoma.

The rearrangement links TRBV7-2 to TRBJ2-6, with no clear D. Trimming cost V 5 bases and J 9 bases, with 5 bases left between them. From germline, CDR1 is SGHTA and CDR2 FQGNSA. CDR3 size: 11 residues. CDR3 sequence (DNA): TGTGCCAGCAGCCTTATCAACGTCCTGACTTTC. This gives the protein CASSLINVLTF.

Of note for this clone: With a much larger clone just one base away, this may be a read error. This sequence joins TRBV4-2 and TRBJ1-4; D may be TRBD1 (5 bases). The CDR3 sequence is 16 residues long. CDR1 is LGHNA, CDR2 YNFKEQ, per germline. Deletions cut 4 bases from V and 0 bases from J, with 12 bases between. The CDR3 nucleotides are TGTGCCAGCAGCCCGAGGAGGGGAGCAACTAATGAAAAACTGTTTTTT. Protein sequence: CASSPRRGATNEKLFF.

The chain is built from TRBV18 and TRBJ2-1, with D perhaps matching TRBD2 (5 bases). This CDR3 is 17 amino acids long. The V gene's germline CDR1 is KGHSH and CDR2 LQKENI. Trimming left V 3 bases short and J 2 bases short, with 17 bases between. CDR3 bases: TGTGCCAGCTCACCGCCCGGCCAAACTAGTACCTACAATGAGCAGTTCTTC. This codes for CASSPPGQTSTYNEQFF.

This clone was seen only a few times. The rearrangement links TRBV28 to TRBJ1-1; D remains ambiguous. The germline gives CDR1 MDHEN, CDR2 SYDVKM. V was cut by 3 bases and J by 3 bases, with 14 bases left in between. The CDR3 totals 15 residues. The CDR3 loop reads CASSLEGSVYTEAFF. DNA of the CDR3: TGTGCCAGCAGTTTGGAAGGGAGTGTATACACTGAAGCTTTCTTT.

This sequence joins TRBV19 and TRBJ2-4; D unresolved. Germline V lookup: CDR1 LNHDA, CDR2 SQIVND (reference sequence). The CDR3 contains 15 residues. V was pared by 1 base and J by 0 bases, with 7 bases between. The CDR3, as DNA: TGTGCCAGTAGTATAGCCGGGCTAGCCAAAAACATTCAGTACTTC. Translating gives CASSIAGLAKNIQYF. Supplemented by reference TRBV19 and TRBJ2-4, the full variable domain reads DGGITQSPKYLFRKEGQNVTLSCEQNLNHDAMYWYRQDPGQGLRLIYYSQIVNDFQKGDIAEGYSVSREKKESFPLTVTSAQKNPTAFYLCASSIAGLAKNIQYFGAGTRLSVL.

V and J are TRBV19 and TRBJ1-5; D is undetermined. Per the germline V gene, CDR1 is LNHDA and CDR2 is SQIVND (reference sequence). The CDR3 extends over 11 amino acids. V was cut by 7 bases and J by 1 base, with 2 bases left in between. The chain's CDR3 is CASMSNQPQHF. The CDR3 DNA sequence: TGTGCCAGTATGAGCAATCAGCCCCAGCATTTT.

A few counts support this clone. The J gene is TRBJ2-1, the V gene TRBV7-9, with a tentative D call TRBD1 (6 bases). This CDR3 is 15 amino acids long. Germline assignment: CDR1 SEHNR and CDR2 FQNEAQ (reference sequence). The V gene lost 0 bases and the J gene lost 3 bases, with 9 bases spanning the gap. CDR3 coding DNA: TGTGCCAGCAGCTTAGCCAGGGGAGTCTACAATGAGCAGTTCTTC. It yields the protein CASSLARGVYNEQFF.

V gene TRBV5-4 combines with J gene TRBJ2-5; D may be TRBD2 (6 bases). CDR3 length: 15 residues. CDR1 and CDR2 (germline): SGHNT, YYREEE (reference sequence). The ends were cut back, 3 bases at V and 4 bases at J, with 16 bases in the middle. CDR3 region: CASSSPGGTGETQYF. The CDR3 nucleotides are TGTGCCAGCAGCTCCCCTGGGGGGACGGGAGAGACCCAGTACTTC.

CDR3 nucleotides: TGTGCCAGCAGTGACTCTGGGCAGGCTGAGAAAGAGACTGAAGCTTTCTTT. This codes for CASSDSGQAEKETEAFF. This rearrangement joins TRBV6-4 to TRBJ1-1; unclear D gene. Germline V gene lookup returns CDR1 MRHNA and CDR2 SNTAGT. The CDR3 covers 17 residues. Trimming shortened V by 0 bases and J by 5 bases, and 19 bases separated the two germline ends.

The rearrangement joins TRBV19 to TRBJ2-3; TRBD1 aligns across 7 bases. This CDR3 comprises 17 residues. The V gene's germline CDR1 is LNHDA and CDR2 SQIVND (reference sequence). V shed 1 base and J 2 bases; nucleotides not matched to a gene: 9. This CDR3 is CASSIGAWDSYTDTQYF. Written as DNA, the CDR3 is TGTGCCAGTAGTATAGGGGCCTGGGACAGCTACACAGATACGCAGTATTTT.

The gene calls are TRBV29-1 and TRBJ2-5, with D possibly being TRBD1 (5 bases). V lost 7 bases and J 9 bases, leaving 21 bases between the germline ends. This CDR3 is 13 amino acids long. Germline-derived CDR1 and CDR2 are SQVTM and ANQGSEA. Written as DNA, the CDR3 is TGCAGCGGCAAAAAGACAGTTATGGAACCCCAGTACTTC. Its translation: CSGKKTVMEPQYF.

The rearrangement uses TRBV11-2 and TRBJ1-1; D perhaps matches TRBD1 (5 bases). V was pared by 5 bases and J by 4 bases, with 14 bases between. Germline V CDR1 and CDR2: SGHAT, FQNNGV. This CDR3 is built from 14 residues. The CDR3 DNA sequence: TGTGCCAGCAGCCCCCTTAGGGGCGGCACTGAAGCTTTCTTT. Encoded protein: CASSPLRGGTEAFF.

V and J are TRBV7-9 and TRBJ2-3, with TRBD1 identical over 9 bases. Germline lookup yields CDR1 SEHNR and CDR2 FQNEAQ (reference sequence). The CDR3 has 17 residues. The J segment lost 2 bases and the V segment lost 10 bases, leaving 16 bases of the junction unmatched. For the CDR3, the DNA is TGTGCCACCACCAAGGGACAGGGTTTAGGAGCCACAGATACGCAGTATTTT. Amino acids: CATTKGQGLGATDTQYF.

A single count supports this clone. The V and J genes are TRBV5-8 and TRBJ2-1; TRBD2 agrees at 10 bases. J lost 7 bases, V lost 0 bases, and 7 bases had no gene match. Germline-derived CDR1 and CDR2 are SGHTS and YDEGEE. The CDR3 sequence is 16 residues long. DNA for the CDR3: TGTGCCAGCAGCTTGGTTCGGCTAGCGGGAGATAATGAGCAGTTCTTC. Its translation: CASSLVRLAGDNEQFF. Drawing the rest from reference TRBV5-8 and TRBJ2-1, the complete variable domain is EAGVTQSPTHLIKTRGQQATLRCSPISGHTSVYWYQQALGLGLQFLLWYDEGEERNRGNFPPRFSGRQFPNYSSELNVNALELEDSALYLCASSLVRLAGDNEQFFGPGTRLTVL.

V is TRBV6-1 and J is TRBJ1-2; D is perhaps TRBD1 (5 bases). The CDR3 contains 13 residues. Trimming took 5 bases from V and 4 from J, leaving 11 bases between them. Germline-derived CDR1 and CDR2 are MNHNS and SASEGT. CDR3 bases: TGTGCCAGCAGTCCGGGGGTTGGCTATGGCTACACCTTC. Encoded protein: CASSPGVGYGYTF.

The J gene is TRBJ2-6, the V gene TRBV19; a possible D gene is TRBD2 (6 bases). In germline, CDR1 is LNHDA, CDR2 SQIVND (reference sequence). Trimming shortened V by 6 bases and J by 2 bases, and 11 bases separated the two germline ends. The CDR3 totals 15 residues. In nucleotides, the CDR3 is TGTGCCAGTAGCCGCGGGGAGGCTGGGGCCAACGTCCTGACTTTC. This encodes CASSRGEAGANVLTF.

The rearrangement joins TRBV11-3 to TRBJ2-1; the D gene is possibly TRBD1 (6 bases). V was cut by 3 bases and J by 2 bases, with 11 bases left in between. The CDR3 spans 15 residues. CDR1 and CDR2 (germline): SGHNT, YENEEA. The CDR3 sequence is CASSFRQAPYNEQFF. The CDR3 bases are TGTGCCAGCAGCTTCCGACAGGCTCCCTACAATGAGCAGTTCTTC.